This T cell receptor (beta chain) appears in the sequencing data of a study of identifying expanded T cells in peripheral blood (dated by TCRdb to the late 2010s). Regarding the research as a whole: Technical replicates were generated by sequencing separate aliquots of the same genomic DNA pool, and four replicates were compared pairwise.

The immunoSEQ Assay, which uses bias-controlled multiplex PCR amplification of genomic DNA, was used to profile TCRbeta CDR3 regions. Processing in the source paper ran as follows. To quantify the absolute abundance of each unique TCRbeta CDR3 region, the sequences were collapsed and filtered. Two models were used to test differential abundance: a binomial model (Fisher-equivalent) and a beta-binomial model that adds time-dependent variance fitted from healthy donors. Clones with fewer than 5 combined templates were removed, and a clone was called differentially abundant if the clone's Benjamini-Hochberg FDR was below 0.01. The form v = (b*log(k)+a)^2 was used to model beta-binomial variance as a function of total template count across the two samples. Imported from immuneACCESS, the table was reduced by TCRdb to in-frame sequences with V and J called. These copies leave out some clones; in studies compared against another copy, an unresolved V gene accounts for under half, and the cause of the remainder is not known. The DNA gave D and trimming, while V, J and clone size come from that table. The sample table contains roughly 120,000 clones; only one count was recorded for about 87% of them. The ten largest clones capture 6.5% to 9% of the sample.

The CDR3 runs 15 amino acids, cysteine and phenylalanine included. Just CDR3 DNA is preserved here, 45 bases in frame from base 1. At the junction V is shortened by 2 bases and J by 2 bases, with 12 bases in between. CDR1 and CDR2, looked up from the germline V gene (reference sequence), are LNHDA and SQIVND. During the collection period, no infections or other immune events were recorded for the healthy donors. To calibrate time-dependent variance in a beta-binomial model of T-cell clone differential abundance, blood repertoires from healthy donors were used as a training cohort. The training cohort included around 10 healthy donors, of whom 3 were female and 7 were male. The donors were between roughly 29 and 65 years old, with an average age of 43 years. Obtained from a commercial supplier, whole blood was collected from each healthy donor at three time points set two weeks apart. Genomic DNA was extracted from unsorted whole blood for immunosequencing.

The full study reports these points: The beta-binomial model significantly reduced the number of clones called differentially abundant and the false-positive rate across all healthy-donor time intervals. Between technical replicates the binomial model flagged around 1.2 differentially abundant clones, whereas over approximately two weeks the binomial model flagged about 15 and over approximately 4 weeks around 20. For all healthy donors, the variance in clone template counts between two-week samples rose significantly as total template count increased. It was expected by the authors that biological variance in healthy repertoires might increase further over much longer intervals, such as months to years.

Turning to this clone: Its antigen remains undetermined. Base qualities are not recorded, but no much larger clone differs from it by a single base.

In this chain, TRBV19 is recombined with TRBJ1-2; the D gene is unclear. The sequencing sample was made of blood. The source of this sequence is a person aged 18 to 75 in good health. The bases are TGTGCCAGTAGTATAACGGGGAGGCAGAACTATGGCTACACCTTC. This translates into CASSITGRQNYGYTF.